This TCR beta chain was obtained from a study of technical replicates of blood from a few donors. Germline-derived CDR1 and CDR2 are MGHRA and YSYEKL. Losses at the gene ends were 4 bases for V and 3 bases for J; bases not matched to a gene: 4. This CDR3 spans 15 amino acids. Data came from immunoSEQ multiplex PCR; TCRdb stores just in-frame clones and leaves some out. The sample lists some 79,000 clones; around 94% were seen once. Sequencing was done on a sample of T cells isolated from PBMCs. The chain has TRBV4-1 and TRBJ2-5; the match to TRBD2 covers 11 bases. The sequence derives from a human donor in good health. The CDR3 coding sequence is TGCGCCAGCAGCCCGATGACTAGCGGGGAAGAGACCCAGTACTTC. Its translation: CASSPMTSGEETQYF.